The T cell receptor (beta chain) under discussion was sequenced for a study of T cell responses to AZD1222 COVID-19 vaccine. Looking at the study overall: The analysis combined second doses at about 4 or about 12 weeks.

V lost 5 bases, J lost 0 bases, and 11 bases stayed unmatched. The CDR3 consists of 17 residues. In germline, CDR1 is LNHDA, CDR2 SQIVND (reference sequence). Study-wide results and caveats: Vaccine-associated CD4 TCRs spanned spike, dominant at 160-218 and 743-854. White British people made up most donors, females outnumbered males, and clonal diversity was possibly underestimated. The study sampled repertoires only after the peak T cell response.

This clone was recorded only once. The antigen is undetermined. Profiled with immunoSEQ multiplex PCR; TCRdb holds only in-frame clones, not every one. The sample shows about 97,000 clones, around nine tenths of them seen only once. Sequenced here: peripheral blood, sampled on day 0 of AZD1222 vaccination. The clonotype was recovered from an adult in good health. The chain combines TRBV19 with TRBJ1-2; 8 positions match TRBD1. CDR3 protein: CASSPLDRGTANYGYTF. In DNA form, the CDR3 reads TGTGCCAGTAGTCCCCTCGACAGGGGTACTGCTAACTATGGCTACACCTTC.